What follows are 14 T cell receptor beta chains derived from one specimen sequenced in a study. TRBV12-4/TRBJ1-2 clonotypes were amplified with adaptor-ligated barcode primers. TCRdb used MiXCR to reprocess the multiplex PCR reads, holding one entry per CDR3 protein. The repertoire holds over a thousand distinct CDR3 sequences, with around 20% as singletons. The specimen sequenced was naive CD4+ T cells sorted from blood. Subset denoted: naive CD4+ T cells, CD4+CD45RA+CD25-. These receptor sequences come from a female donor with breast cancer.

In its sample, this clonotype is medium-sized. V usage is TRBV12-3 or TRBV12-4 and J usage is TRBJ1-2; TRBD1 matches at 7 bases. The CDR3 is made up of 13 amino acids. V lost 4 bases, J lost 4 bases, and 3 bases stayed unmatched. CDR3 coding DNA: TGTGCCAGCAGTTGGGACAGACCCTATGGCTACACCTTC. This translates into CASSWDRPYGYTF.

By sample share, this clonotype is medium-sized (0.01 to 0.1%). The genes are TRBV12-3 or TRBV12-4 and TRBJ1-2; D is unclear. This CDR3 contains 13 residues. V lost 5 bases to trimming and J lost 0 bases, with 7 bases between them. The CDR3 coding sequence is TGTGCCAGCAGTGCCCTGTCTAACTATGGCTACACCTTC. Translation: CASSALSNYGYTF.

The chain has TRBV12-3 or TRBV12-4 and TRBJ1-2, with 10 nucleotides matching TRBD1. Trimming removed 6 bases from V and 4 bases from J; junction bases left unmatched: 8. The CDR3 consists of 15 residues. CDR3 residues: CASSLGQGRIYGYTF. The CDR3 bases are TGTGCCAGCAGCTTGGGACAGGGGCGGATCTATGGCTACACCTTC.

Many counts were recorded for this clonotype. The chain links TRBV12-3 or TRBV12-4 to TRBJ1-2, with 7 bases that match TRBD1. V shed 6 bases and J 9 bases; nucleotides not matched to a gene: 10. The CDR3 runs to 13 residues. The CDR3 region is CASRLDRAERYTF. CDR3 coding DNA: TGTGCCAGCAGACTAGACAGGGCCGAGCGCTACACCTTC.

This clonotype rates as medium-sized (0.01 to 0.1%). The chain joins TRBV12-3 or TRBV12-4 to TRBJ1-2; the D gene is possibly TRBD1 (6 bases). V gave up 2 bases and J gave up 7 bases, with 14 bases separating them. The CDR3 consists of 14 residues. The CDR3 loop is CASSLPGVYRGYTF. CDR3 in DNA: TGTGCCAGCAGTTTACCAGGGGTTTATCGTGGCTACACCTTC.

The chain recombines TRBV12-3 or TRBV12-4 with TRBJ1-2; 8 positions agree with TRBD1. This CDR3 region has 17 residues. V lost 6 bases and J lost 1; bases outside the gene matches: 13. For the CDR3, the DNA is TGTGCCAGCAGCCAGAGGCCCGGGACAGGTGATAACTATGGCTACACCTTC. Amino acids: CASSQRPGTGDNYGYTF.

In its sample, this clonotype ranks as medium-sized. Written as DNA, the CDR3 is TGTGCCAGCAGAAAGACAGGGTCCTTCCAAGGCTACACCTTC. It encodes CASRKTGSFQGYTF. The V call is TRBV12-3 or TRBV12-4, the J call TRBJ1-2; 7 bases fit TRBD1. This CDR3 comprises 14 residues. Trimming removed 6 bases from V and 8 bases from J; junction bases left unmatched: 12.

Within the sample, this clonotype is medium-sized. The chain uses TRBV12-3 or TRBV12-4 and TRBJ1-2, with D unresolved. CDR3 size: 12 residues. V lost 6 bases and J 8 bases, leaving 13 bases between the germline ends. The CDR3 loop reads CASSSDGEGYTF. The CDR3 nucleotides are TGTGCCAGCAGCTCGGACGGCGAAGGCTACACCTTC.

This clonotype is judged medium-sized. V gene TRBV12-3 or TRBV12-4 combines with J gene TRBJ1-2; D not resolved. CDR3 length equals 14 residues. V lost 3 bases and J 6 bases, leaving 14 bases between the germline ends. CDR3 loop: CASSFNGRKDGYTF. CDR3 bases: TGTGCCAGCAGTTTCAACGGCAGGAAAGATGGCTACACCTTC.

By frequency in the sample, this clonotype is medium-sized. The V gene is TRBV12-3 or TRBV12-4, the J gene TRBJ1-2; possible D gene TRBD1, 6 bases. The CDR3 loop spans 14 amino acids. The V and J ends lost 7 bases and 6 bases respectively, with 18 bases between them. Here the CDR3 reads CASITGGTRDGYTF. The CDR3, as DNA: TGTGCCAGCATCACTGGTGGGACAAGGGATGGCTACACCTTC.

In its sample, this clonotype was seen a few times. The CDR3 bases are TGTGCCAGCATCCCGGGACAGGGGAGGTATGGCTACACCTTC. Protein product: CASIPGQGRYGYTF. The chain has TRBV12-3 or TRBV12-4 and TRBJ1-2; 10 nucleotides match TRBD1. Losses at the gene ends were 7 bases for V and 5 bases for J; bases not matched to a gene: 7. The CDR3 consists of 14 residues.

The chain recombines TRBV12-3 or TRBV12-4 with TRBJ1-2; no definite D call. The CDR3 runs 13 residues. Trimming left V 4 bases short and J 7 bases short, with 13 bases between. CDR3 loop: CASSSPVEVGYTF. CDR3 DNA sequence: TGTGCCAGCAGTTCGCCCGTGGAGGTTGGCTACACCTTC.

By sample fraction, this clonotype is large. The CDR3 here is CASSSNVGSWGDGYTF. CDR3 DNA sequence: TGTGCCAGCAGTTCCAACGTGGGCTCGTGGGGTGATGGCTACACCTTC. The chain uses TRBV12-3 or TRBV12-4 and TRBJ1-2, with D uncertain. V was cut by 4 bases and J by 6 bases, with 21 bases left in between. The CDR3 consists of 16 residues.

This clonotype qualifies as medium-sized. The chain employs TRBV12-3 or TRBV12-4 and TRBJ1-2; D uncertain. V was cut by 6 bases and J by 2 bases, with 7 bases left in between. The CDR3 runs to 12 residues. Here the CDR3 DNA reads TGTGCCAGCAGCCAAGTCAACTATGGCTACACCTTC. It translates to CASSQVNYGYTF.